The 11 T cell receptor beta chains in this list originate from one sample, sequenced in a study of T cells in Graves' hyperthyroidism and ophthalmopathy. RNA transcripts were the template for amplifying TCR beta CDR3 regions. Carried out on the TCR CDR3, a first-round RT-PCR used the HTBI primer set. MiXCR, applied by TCRdb to the multiplex PCR reads, yields one record per CDR3 protein. The table lists about 380,000 distinct CDR3 sequences, less than 15% of them singletons. The sequenced sample was blood. The receptors stem from a man aged 25-45 years with Graves' hyperthyroidism that later progressed to Graves' ophthalmopathy.

This clonotype was observed many times. The chain uses TRBV20-1 and TRBJ1-5; 8 bases are a match to TRBD1. The junction had 13 bases not matched to a gene; V was cut back by 6 bases and J by 0 bases. Germline V lookup: CDR1 DFQATT, CDR2 SNEGSKA (reference sequence). CDR3 length: 17 residues. Written as DNA, the CDR3 is TGCAGTGCCCCTCCGGCAGGGGGCATTAATAGCAATCAGCCCCAGCATTTT. It codes for CSAPPAGGINSNQPQHF.

The rearrangement uses TRBV24-1 and TRBJ1-2; D unresolved. Trimming stripped 5 bases from V and 4 bases from J, with 13 bases between. Germline V gene sequence: CDR1 KGHDR, CDR2 SFDVKD. The CDR3 is 14 amino acids. This CDR3 reads CATSAPDQPYGYTF. CDR3 nucleotides: TGTGCCACCAGTGCCCCGGACCAGCCCTATGGCTACACCTTC.

This sequence joins TRBV13 and TRBJ2-7; tentatively, D is TRBD2 (5 bases). This CDR3 contains 17 residues. Germline CDR1 reads PRHDT; CDR2 reads FYEKMQ (reference sequence). The V end was cut by 4 bases, the J end by 2 bases, with 21 bases between. The DNA of the CDR3 is TGTGCCAGCAGCTCGGCTGATCTCCCGGGATCGGCCTACGAGCAGTACTTC. Its translation: CASSSADLPGSAYEQYF.

The J gene is TRBJ2-2, the V gene TRBV9; 8 bases match TRBD2. Unmatched junction bases numbered 4, after V lost 2 bases and J lost 7 bases. The CDR3 has 14 amino acids. Germline V gene lookup returns CDR1 SGDLS and CDR2 YYNGEE. The CDR3 DNA sequence: TGTGCCAGCAGCGTTGGCGGGGGGCTCGGGGAGCTGTTTTTT. It encodes CASSVGGGLGELFF.

This clonotype was picked up many times. The rearrangement uses TRBV27 and TRBJ1-4, with TRBD1 identical over 7 bases. The germline V gene encodes CDR1 MNHEY and CDR2 SMNVEV (reference sequence). This CDR3 contains 14 residues. The trim removed 4 bases at V and 6 bases at J, leaving 5 bases unmatched. The CDR3 coding sequence is TGTGCCAGCAGTTCGACAGGGTGGGATGAAAAACTGTTTTTT. Translated: CASSSTGWDEKLFF.

The rearrangement joins TRBV29-1 to TRBJ2-7; a weak D match, TRBD1 (6 bases). Trimming left V 4 bases short and J 2 bases short, with 12 bases between. CDR3 length: 13 residues. Per the germline V gene, CDR1 is SQVTM and CDR2 is ANQGSEA. CDR3: CSVGGGAAYEQYF. In DNA form, the CDR3 reads TGCAGCGTTGGTGGGGGCGCAGCCTACGAGCAGTACTTC.

This clonotype was seen repeatedly, ten times or more. This chain links TRBV6-1 with TRBJ2-3; no clear D gene. Per the germline V gene, CDR1 is MNHNS and CDR2 is SASEGT. Trimming left V 6 bases short and J 1 base short, with 5 bases between. The CDR3 extends over 12 amino acids. CDR3 coding DNA: TGTGCCAGCAGCAAGGGCACAGATACGCAGTATTTT. Residues: CASSKGTDTQYF.

This clonotype was picked up many times. This chain uses TRBV11-3 with TRBJ2-7, with 9 nucleotides matching TRBD1. Germline values: CDR1 SGHNT, CDR2 YENEEA. V was clipped by 5 bases and J by 5 bases; unmatched bases: 7. CDR3 length: 14 amino acids. The CDR3 DNA sequence: TGTGCCAGCAGCGCACACAGGGGGCGAGACGAGCAGTACTTC. Residues: CASSAHRGRDEQYF.

This clonotype was counted between two and nine times. The J gene is TRBJ1-3, the V gene TRBV5-8; 8 bases match TRBD1. CDR1 is SGHTS and CDR2 is YDEGEE in the germline V gene. CDR3 length: 14 amino acids. J lost 2 bases, V lost 9 bases, and 7 bases had no gene match. The chain's CDR3 is CATSRQGTGNTIYF. CDR3 sequence (DNA): TGTGCCACCTCCCGACAGGGGACTGGAAACACCATATATTTT.

Many counts were recorded for this clonotype. V usage is TRBV5-1 and J usage is TRBJ2-3; D remains ambiguous. The CDR3 covers 15 residues. Trimming took 0 bases from V and 2 from J, leaving 10 bases between them. Germline CDR1 and CDR2: SGHRS and YFSETQ. In DNA form, the CDR3 reads TGCGCCAGCAGCTTGGGTCAGGCGAACACAGATACGCAGTATTTT. Its translation is CASSLGQANTDTQYF. The entire variable domain, with the rest obtained from reference TRBV5-1 and TRBJ2-3, is as follows: KAGVTQTPRYLIKTRGQQVTLSCSPISGHRSVSWYQQTPGQGLQFLFEYFSETQRNKGNFPGRFSGRQFSNSRSEMNVSTLELGDSALYLCASSLGQANTDTQYFGPGTRLTVL.

This clonotype was seen repeatedly, ten times or more. The rearrangement links TRBV4-1 to TRBJ2-7, with 12 nucleotides matching TRBD1. Per germline, CDR1 MGHRA and CDR2 YSYEKL. Trimming removed 4 bases from V and 7 bases from J; junction bases left unmatched: 5. CDR3 size: 14 residues. The CDR3 region has the DNA TGCGCCAGCAGCCCACGGGACAGGGGGCGGGAGCAGTACTTC. Its protein product is CASSPRDRGREQYF.